Given below is one T cell receptor (beta chain) in context. The data originate from a study of blood T cells in healthy people across ages. A sample-barcoded 5' primer and a J-beta primer mix were used in a second PCR of roughly 7 to 11 cycles. Tagging of each cDNA molecule was performed by a template-switch adaptor with 12 random nucleotides. TCRdb re-analysed the 5' RACE reads in MiXCR, keeping a single row per CDR3 protein. The sample comprises roughly 800,000 distinct CDR3 sequences, around 25% of which are singletons, and more than 3% rests with the top ten. The same sample was also studied in work on T cells of mothers and their children.

This receptor was obtained from a boy aged 10-17 years in good health. The specimen sequenced was blood.

For the CDR3, the DNA is TGTGCCAGCAGCGTAGGGAGGGGAATAACAGATACGCAGTATTTT. This gives the protein CASSVGRGITDTQYF. The V gene is TRBV9, the J gene TRBJ2-3; D is possibly TRBD2 (6 bases). V lost 0 bases and J lost 3, with 11 bases in between. This CDR3 is 15 amino acids long. Germline CDR1 SGDLS, CDR2 YYNGEE.